What follows describes a single TCR beta chain. Clones were sequenced by immunoSEQ multiplex PCR, and TCRdb holds only the in-frame ones, with some missing. The sample lists about 150,000 clones; 70% to 90% were seen once. The sample comes from a study of blood T cell repertoires in COVID-19. The V end lost 4 bases, the J end lost 2 bases, and 18 bases lay between the germline ends. This CDR3 contains 17 residues. The germline V gene encodes CDR1 KGHSH and CDR2 LQKENI. Sample: peripheral blood. This TCR derives from a human donor with acute or convalescent COVID-19. The donor label of this sample is uncertain. The rearrangement uses TRBV18 and TRBJ2-1, with D perhaps matching TRBD1 (6 bases). The DNA for the CDR3 is TGTGCCAGCTCACACACCCAGGGGCCGCTGGCCTACAATGAGCAGTTCTTC. Translating it yields CASSHTQGPLAYNEQFF.